The 15 T cell receptor beta chains given below trace back to one sample, sequenced in a study of cytomegalovirus exposure and HLA in healthy donors. The assay was immunoSEQ multiplex PCR, and TCRdb's table has in-frame clones only and misses some. The table includes 80,000 to 90,000 clones, 95% to 98% detected once. Sequenced: PBMCs. These receptors were collected from a young man in good health and CMV-seronegative.

V is TRBV11-3 and J is TRBJ2-2; D is possibly TRBD2 (5 bases). The germline V gene has CDR1 SGHNT and CDR2 YENEEA. There are 16 residues in the CDR3. V dropped 5 bases and J dropped 6 bases, with 19 bases sitting between them. This CDR3 is CASSPEAGVLSGELFF. CDR3 nucleotides: TGTGCCAGCAGCCCCGAGGCCGGGGTCTTATCCGGGGAGCTGTTTTTT.

The chain employs TRBV28 and TRBJ2-7; 10 bases align to TRBD1. The CDR3 sequence is 12 residues long. Germline V gives CDR1 MDHEN, CDR2 SYDVKM. Trimming removed 6 bases from V and 6 bases from J; junction bases left unmatched: 2. As DNA, the CDR3 is TGTGCCAGCAGCCGGACAGGGGGCGAGCAGTACTTC. It specifies CASSRTGGEQYF.

The V gene is TRBV6-1, the J gene TRBJ1-5, with D unresolved. Germline CDR1 MNHNS, CDR2 SASEGT. This CDR3 comprises 16 residues. V was pared by 3 bases and J by 0 bases, with 12 bases between. The CDR3: CASSDSGYYSNQPQHF. The CDR3 DNA sequence: TGTGCCAGCAGTGATTCGGGTTACTATAGCAATCAGCCCCAGCATTTT.

This chain joins TRBV19 and TRBJ2-4; TRBD2 agrees at 8 bases. The CDR3 totals 16 residues. Looked up from germline, CDR1 is LNHDA and CDR2 is SQIVND (reference sequence). V shed 3 bases, J shed 3 bases, and the junction held 7 bases outside the gene matches. The chain's CDR3 is CASSIIAGRGKNIQYF. The DNA for the CDR3 is TGTGCCAGTAGTATTATAGCGGGACGAGGCAAAAACATTCAGTACTTC.

The V call is TRBV28, the J call TRBJ1-1, with 11 bases that match TRBD1. J gave up 5 bases and V 4 bases, and 9 bases lay outside the gene matches. This CDR3 is built from 16 residues. Per germline, CDR1 MDHEN and CDR2 SYDVKM. CDR3 protein: CASSSPDRGPGTEAFF. Here the CDR3 DNA reads TGTGCCAGCAGTTCTCCGGACAGGGGGCCGGGGACTGAAGCTTTCTTT. Based on the CDR3 plus reference TRBV28 and TRBJ1-1, the full variable domain is DVKVTQSSRYLVKRTGEKVFLECVQDMDHENMFWYRQDPGLGLRLIYFSYDVKMKEKGDIPEGYSVSREKKERFSLILESASTNQTSMYLCASSSPDRGPGTEAFFGQGTRLTVV.

This clone has just one count. The chain couples TRBV30 to TRBJ2-7, with 9 bases fitting TRBD2. CDR1 is GTSNPN and CDR2 is SVGIG in the germline V gene (reference sequence). The CDR3 covers 15 residues. V shed 1 base and J 1 base; nucleotides not matched to a gene: 5. The CDR3: CAWSGGLANSYEQYV. CDR3 nucleotides: TGTGCCTGGAGTGGAGGACTAGCGAATTCCTACGAGCAGTACGTC.

The genes are TRBV19 and TRBJ2-7, with 7 bases matching TRBD1. The V segment lost 7 bases and the J segment 0 bases; nucleotides outside the gene matches: 12. This CDR3 contains 16 residues. CDR1 is LNHDA and CDR2 is SQIVND in the germline V gene (reference sequence). This CDR3 reads CASTPTGSGGSYEQYF. Written as DNA, the CDR3 is TGTGCCAGTACTCCAACGGGGTCAGGGGGCTCCTACGAGCAGTACTTC.

The chain joins TRBV28 to TRBJ2-5; TRBD2 aligns across 7 bases. Per germline, CDR1 MDHEN and CDR2 SYDVKM. Trimming took 6 bases from V and 4 from J; bases not matched to a gene: 11. The CDR3 loop spans 15 amino acids. As DNA, the CDR3 is TGTGCCAGCAGCCCCGGGAGGCTCGGGGGAGAGACCCAGTACTTC. This translates into CASSPGRLGGETQYF.

J is TRBJ1-5 and V is TRBV11-2, with unresolved D. This CDR3 comprises 13 residues. The ends were cut back, 1 base at V and 7 bases at J, with 8 bases in the middle. Germline CDR1 is SGHAT and CDR2 is FQNNGV. DNA of the CDR3: TGTGCCAGCAGCTTAGGTGAGGGACAGCCCCAGCATTTT. It is translated as CASSLGEGQPQHF. Full variable domain (outside the CDR3, taken from reference TRBV11-2 and TRBJ1-5): EAGVAQSPRYKIIEKRQSVAFWCNPISGHATLYWYQQILGQGPKLLIQFQNNGVVDDSQLPKDRFSAERLKGVDSTLKIQPAKLEDSAVYLCASSLGEGQPQHFGDGTRLSIL.

The rearrangement joins TRBV30 to TRBJ2-6; 8 nucleotides line up with TRBD2. The CDR3 runs to 18 residues. Germline V gives CDR1 GTSNPN, CDR2 SVGIG (reference sequence). Losses at the gene ends were 0 bases for V and 0 bases for J; bases not matched to a gene: 7. CDR3 DNA: TGTGCCTGGAGTGTACCCGGGGGGGCCCGCTCTGGGGCCAACGTCCTGACTTTC. Residues: CAWSVPGGARSGANVLTF. Full variable domain (missing parts from reference TRBV30 and TRBJ2-6): SQTIHQWPATLVQPVGSPLSLECTVEGTSNPNLYWYRQAAGRGLQLLFYSVGIGQISSEVPQNLSASRPQDRQFILSSKKLLLSDSGFYLCAWSVPGGARSGANVLTFGAGSRLTVL.

The V call is TRBV7-9, the J call TRBJ2-3; D unclear. V lost 1 base and J 6 bases, leaving 11 bases between the germline ends. Germline CDR1 SEHNR, CDR2 FQNEAQ (reference sequence). This CDR3 has 14 amino acids. The DNA of the CDR3 is TGTGCCAGCAGCTTAGGAGCGCCAGAGGATACGCAGTATTTT. This translates into CASSLGAPEDTQYF.

This chain links TRBV5-5 with TRBJ2-7; 9 bases are a match to TRBD1. Germline CDR1 reads SGHKS; CDR2 reads YYEKEE (reference sequence). The J segment lost 1 base and the V segment lost 2 bases, leaving 7 bases of the junction unmatched. The CDR3 length is 16 residues. The CDR3 DNA reads TGTGCCAGCAGCTTTAACACGGGACAGGGTTCCTACGAGCAGTACTTC. It specifies CASSFNTGQGSYEQYF.

The chain uses TRBV28 and TRBJ1-5; the match to TRBD1 covers 8 bases. CDR3 length equals 16 residues. Germline-derived CDR1 and CDR2 are MDHEN and SYDVKM. The V segment lost 6 bases and the J segment 5 bases; nucleotides outside the gene matches: 12. CDR3 amino acids: CASRQSDRVGDQPQHF. The CDR3 region has the DNA TGTGCCAGCAGGCAATCGGACAGGGTAGGGGATCAGCCCCAGCATTTT.

The J gene is TRBJ1-2, the V gene TRBV6-1; TRBD1 matches at 8 bases. V lost 7 bases to trimming and J lost 7 bases; unmatched junction nucleotides: 14. CDR3 length: 15 residues. CDR1 MNHNS and CDR2 SASEGT come from the germline V gene. The CDR3 nucleotides read TGTGCCAGCACGTTAACGGGGCAGGGGGCCTCTGGCTACACCTTC. It codes for CASTLTGQGASGYTF.

The DNA for the CDR3 is TGTGCCAGCAGTTTCAGTAGCCGCCGTCTTAACCTCTACGAGCAGTACTTC. Translation gives CASSFSSRRLNLYEQYF. This chain uses TRBV27 with TRBJ2-7; the D is unclear. The CDR3 spans 17 residues. Trimming removed 3 bases at V and 3 bases at J, with 21 bases between. From germline, CDR1 is MNHEY and CDR2 SMNVEV (reference sequence).